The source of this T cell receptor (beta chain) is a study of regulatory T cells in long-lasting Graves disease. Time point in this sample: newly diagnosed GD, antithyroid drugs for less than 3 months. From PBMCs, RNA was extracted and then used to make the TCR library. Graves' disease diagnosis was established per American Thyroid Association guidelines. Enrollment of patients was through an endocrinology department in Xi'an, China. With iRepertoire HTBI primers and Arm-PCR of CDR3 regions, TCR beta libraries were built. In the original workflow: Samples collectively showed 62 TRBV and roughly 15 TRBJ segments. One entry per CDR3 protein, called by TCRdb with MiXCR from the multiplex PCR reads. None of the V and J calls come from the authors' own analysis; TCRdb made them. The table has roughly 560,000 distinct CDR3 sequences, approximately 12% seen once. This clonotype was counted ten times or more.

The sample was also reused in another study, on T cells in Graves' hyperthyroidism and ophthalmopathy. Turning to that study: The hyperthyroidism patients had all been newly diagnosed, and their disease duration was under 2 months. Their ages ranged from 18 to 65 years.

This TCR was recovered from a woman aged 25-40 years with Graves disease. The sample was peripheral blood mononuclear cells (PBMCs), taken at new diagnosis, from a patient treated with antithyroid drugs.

CDR3 sequence (DNA): TGCAGGACACGGACCGGGGGTGGAAACACCATATATTTT. Translation: CRTRTGGGNTIYF. This chain connects TRBV20-1 to TRBJ1-3; D is perhaps TRBD1 (5 bases). CDR1 is DFQATT, CDR2 SNEGSKA, per germline (reference sequence). The CDR3 has 13 residues.